Below are 23 T cell receptor delta chains sequenced from a single sample in a study of gamma-delta chains in newborns, infants, children. TCRdb re-processed the reads using CATT. The table lists around 4,800 delta-chain clones, 30% to 40% of them singletons. The specimen was blood. Receptors originate from a child who received the measles vaccine.

CDR3: CALGELSPWGIRGADKLIF. The DNA for the CDR3 is TGTGCTCTTGGGGAACTATCCCCCTGGGGGATACGAGGGGCCGATAAACTCATCTTT. The genes are TRDV1 and TRDJ1; 12 positions match TRDD3. The CDR3 runs to 19 residues. Germline V gene data show CDR1 as TSWWSYY and CDR2 as QGS. Trimming removed 0 bases from V and 3 bases from J; junction bases left unmatched: 11.

This sequence joins TRDV1 and TRDJ1; TRDD3 matches 11 bases. Losses at the gene ends were 3 bases for V and 0 bases for J; bases not matched to a gene: 42. This CDR3 is built from 29 residues. The germline V gene has CDR1 TSWWSYY and CDR2 QGS. The DNA for the CDR3 is TGTGCTCTTGGGGACAACGGACCATACTGGGGGATAATCAATCTTTTTCCTGGAGGTCAATCTCGGTACACCGATAAACTCATCTTT. It specifies CALGDNGPYWGIINLFPGGQSRYTDKLIF.

As for this clone: The junction does not match germline at one end; this may be a read error. The chain employs TRDV1 and TRDJ1; 8 positions agree with TRDD3. Germline CDR1 and CDR2: TSWWSYY and QGS. The CDR3 is 24 amino acids. CDR3 DNA: TGTGCTCTTGGGGAACTATATATGAGGGTGACTACTGGGGGTCCTATACTGTACACCGATAAGCTCATCTTT. It is translated as CALGELYMRVTTGGPILYTDKLIF.

This clone counts as medium-sized. This chain links TRDV2 with TRDJ1; 12 positions agree with TRDD3. Germline CDR1 GEAIGNYY, CDR2 EKD. CDR3 length equals 26 residues. Germline trimming cut 3 bases from V and 0 bases from J; bases unmatched to any gene: 34. DNA of the CDR3: TGTGCCTGTGACCCTCGCCTCCCGAGGTACTGGGGGATACCCTGGGCCTCAGAACTGTACACCGATAAACTCATCTTT. Amino acid sequence: CACDPRLPRYWGIPWASELYTDKLIF.

This clone was recorded a few times. The chain is built from TRDV1 and TRDJ1; D not resolved. The CDR3 totals 14 residues. Between the trimmed V and J ends, which lost 3 bases and 1 base, there was a span of 9 bases. The germline V gene has CDR1 TSWWSYY and CDR2 QGS. CDR3 bases: TGTGCTCTTGGGGACCTCCTTAGCACCGATAAACTCATCTTT. It codes for CALGDLLSTDKLIF.

This clone was seen more than once but under ten times. The J gene is TRDJ1, the V gene TRDV1, with 8 nucleotides matching TRDD3. Germline V CDR1 and CDR2: TSWWSYY, QGS. The CDR3 length is 20 residues. V gave up 0 bases and J gave up 0 bases; unmatched junction bases: 15. The DNA of the CDR3 is TGTGCTCTTGGGGAACTTTCGGCGTACGACTGGGGGCCTTACACCGATAAACTCATCTTT. It yields the protein CALGELSAYDWGPYTDKLIF.

For this clone: A much larger clone differs by one base, so this may be a read error. The same CDR3 arises from other DNA sequences in this sample as well. The chain couples TRDV1 to TRDJ1, with 9 positions matching TRDD2. The CDR3 runs 23 residues. The germline V gene encodes CDR1 TSWWSYY and CDR2 QGS. The CDR3 bases are TGTGCTCTTGGGGAAGCCGGTGCCCCTTCCTACGTCTGGGGGTCGGAGGACACCGACAAACTCATCTTT. It codes for CALGEAGAPSYVWGSEDTDKLIF.

In this sample, this clone turned up a few times. The chain combines TRDV1 with TRDJ1; 7 bases are a match to TRDD3. The CDR3 sequence is 18 residues long. CDR1 and CDR2 (germline): TSWWSYY, QGS. The V gene end was trimmed by 1 base and the J gene end by 0 bases; junction bases not matched to a gene: 11. The CDR3 reads CALGEHEMGYPYTDKLIF. The CDR3 DNA reads TGTGCTCTTGGGGAACATGAGATGGGATACCCGTACACCGATAAACTCATCTTT.

This clone appeared a few times. The rearrangement uses TRDV2 and TRDJ1; TRDD3 matches 10 bases. Germline CDR1 and CDR2: GEAIGNYY and EKD. V lost 1 base to trimming and J lost 8 bases; unmatched junction nucleotides: 6. The CDR3 is 14 residues long. The CDR3, as DNA: TGTGCCTGTGACACATGGGGGGATACGATGAAACTCATCTTT. It codes for CACDTWGDTMKLIF.

The chain carries TRAV29/DV5 and TRDJ1; 8 nucleotides align to TRDD3. The CDR3 sequence is 19 residues long. V lost 1 base and J lost 0; bases outside the gene matches: 17. Germline V gene sequence: CDR1 NSMFDY, CDR2 ISSIKDK. CDR3 sequence: CAASPVTKGIQGDTDKLIF. The CDR3 DNA reads TGTGCAGCAAGCCCCGTAACTAAGGGGATACAGGGTGACACCGATAAACTCATCTTT.

This clone appeared a single time. The CDR3 bases are TGTGCTCTTGGGACGAATGGGGGGATTGGTACCGATAAACTCATCTTT. Its translation: CALGTNGGIGTDKLIF. This chain connects TRDV1 to TRDJ1, with 7 bases that match TRDD3. The CDR3 is made up of 16 amino acids. V shed 5 bases and J 2 bases; nucleotides not matched to a gene: 11. Germline CDR1 reads TSWWSYY; CDR2 reads QGS.

With respect to this clone: A read error may explain this, as a much larger clone is one base away. The chain is built from TRDV2 and TRDJ1, with D unresolved. The V and J ends lost 5 bases and 5 bases respectively, with 14 bases between them. The germline V gene encodes CDR1 GEAIGNYY and CDR2 EKD. The length of the CDR3 is 13 residues. CDR3 bases: TGTGCCTGTGTCCCTCTTACTGTGGATAAACTCATCTTT. Amino acids: CACVPLTVDKLIF.

This clone has more than one count but fewer than ten. The same CDR3 can be traced to other DNA sequences in this sample. This chain links TRDV1 with TRDJ1; 7 bases are shared with TRDD3. Germline V gene lookup returns CDR1 TSWWSYY and CDR2 QGS. The CDR3 runs 25 residues. The V gene end was trimmed by 5 bases and the J gene end by 2 bases; junction bases not matched to a gene: 38. DNA of the CDR3: TGTGCTCTTGGGACCCCTAGCGTACCCAGACCTAGAGATGTTGGGGGACTGATTCTAACCGATAAACTCATCTTT. This sequence encodes CALGTPSVPRPRDVGGLILTDKLIF.

The chain uses TRDV1 and TRDJ1, with 13 bases that match TRDD3. V shed 5 bases and J 1 base; nucleotides not matched to a gene: 25. The CDR3 has 23 amino acids. CDR1 and CDR2 (germline): TSWWSYY, QGS. The CDR3 sequence is CALGPPSYGISYWGIRITDKLIF. The CDR3 bases are TGTGCTCTTGGGCCGCCTTCCTACGGGATCTCATACTGGGGGATACGAATCACCGATAAACTCATCTTT.

As regards this clone: One junction end does not reproduce the germline sequence, and a read error may be involved. V and J are TRDV1 and TRDJ1; 8 nucleotides match TRDD2. The CDR3 contains 17 residues. Germline V gene lookup returns CDR1 TSWWSYY and CDR2 QGS. The CDR3 bases are TGTGCTCTTGGGGATGGCCTTCCTAGAGGGTACACCGGTAAACTCATCTTT. Amino acid sequence: CALGDGLPRGYTGKLIF.

This clone was detected only a few times. The chain employs TRDV1 and TRDJ1, with D possibly matching TRDD2 (6 bases). CDR3 size: 20 residues. CDR1 and CDR2 (germline): TSWWSYY, QGS. Trimming pared 4 bases from V and 0 bases from J, leaving 27 bases between. The CDR3, as DNA: TGTGCTCTTGGGGTTTTCCTATCCCGGCATTGGACTCAATACACCGATAAACTCATCTTT. Translation: CALGVFLSRHWTQYTDKLIF.

This clone was recorded a few times. This same CDR3 is encoded by further DNA sequences in the sample. The gene calls are TRDV1 and TRDJ1, with 11 bases lining up with TRDD3. This CDR3 comprises 22 residues. The J segment lost 0 bases and the V segment lost 3 bases, leaving 21 bases of the junction unmatched. Germline V lookup: CDR1 TSWWSYY, CDR2 QGS. Here the CDR3 reads CALGDRSYLPIVGDTYTDKLIF. The CDR3, as DNA: TGTGCTCTTGGGGACCGTTCTTATCTTCCTATTGTGGGGGATACGTACACCGATAAACTCATCTTT.

This clone is medium-sized. V gene TRDV2 combines with J gene TRDJ3; D is undetermined. CDR1 GEAIGNYY and CDR2 EKD come from the germline V gene. The CDR3 is 17 amino acids. Trimming removed 3 bases from V and 0 bases from J, with 11 bases in between. The CDR3 is CACDSPGPSWDTRQMFF. For the CDR3, the DNA is TGTGCCTGTGACTCTCCGGGGCCCTCCTGGGACACCCGACAGATGTTTTTC.

This clone was detected only a few times. The chain combines TRDV1 with TRDJ1; 9 bases line up with TRDD3. The CDR3 sequence is 20 residues long. The germline V gene encodes CDR1 TSWWSYY and CDR2 QGS. V was pared by 4 bases and J by 4 bases, with 22 bases of the junction left unmatched. The CDR3, as DNA: TGTGCTCTTGGGGCAGCCTTCCCCTCCTATTGGGGGATAAAACGCGATAAACTCATCTTT. The encoded protein is CALGAAFPSYWGIKRDKLIF.

The CDR3, as DNA: TGTGCTCTTGGGGAAGTACTGGGGGTTATCGATAAACTCATCTTT. It specifies CALGEVLGVIDKLIF. The V call is TRDV1, the J call TRDJ1, with 8 bases identical to TRDD3. Per germline, CDR1 TSWWSYY and CDR2 QGS. V trimming: 2 bases; J trimming: 4 bases; junction bases outside the gene matches: 6. This CDR3 has 15 residues.

The chain carries TRDV1 and TRDJ1, with 8 nucleotides matching TRDD3. The V and J ends lost 0 bases and 0 bases, in that order; junction bases with no gene match: 15. The CDR3 is 20 amino acids. Germline values: CDR1 TSWWSYY, CDR2 QGS. CDR3 region: CALGELAPTYWGDYTDKLIF. In nucleotides, the CDR3 is TGTGCTCTTGGGGAACTGGCTCCTACCTACTGGGGGGACTACACCGATAAACTCATCTTT.

The CDR3 here is CALGEPSEIGGKLIF. The CDR3 nucleotides read TGTGCTCTTGGGGAACCCTCGGAAATAGGAGGTAAACTCATCTTT. The gene calls are TRDV1 and TRDJ1; 7 bases line up with TRDD1. Trimming removed 1 base from V and 7 bases from J; junction bases left unmatched: 9. The CDR3 is 15 residues long. The V gene's germline CDR1 is TSWWSYY and CDR2 QGS.

This rearrangement joins TRDV1 to TRDJ1; D is undetermined. The CDR3 is 15 amino acids. V was trimmed by 1 base and J by 2 bases, leaving 11 bases between them. Per germline, CDR1 TSWWSYY and CDR2 QGS. The CDR3 DNA reads as TGTGCTCTTGGGGAACGAAAGAAGGCGACCGATAAACTCATCTTT. Translating it yields CALGERKKATDKLIF.